This T cell receptor beta chain is drawn from a study of vaccination and CD4 T cells after COVID-19. Study-wide background: Subjects got two shots of BNT162b2 or mRNA-1273 vaccine. The study collected post-vaccine samples a median roughly 71 days after dose two, with a range of 14 to 241. The study's findings and limits: Researchers report that 304 of 307 vaccine-specific clones in convalescent patients proved spike mono-reactive.

This CDR3 is 13 amino acids long. V was clipped by 6 bases and J by 8 bases, with 15 bases between them. Germline CDR1 and CDR2: KGHDR and SFDVKD. Treatment noted: roughly 11-day PBMC culture with coronavirus spike peptide pools or control peptides (ViraFEST assay). With the Oncomine TCR Beta short-read assay, DNA from cultured CD4+ T cells was sequenced. Scientists extracted genomic DNA from CD4+ T cells grown in culture. TCRdb reprocessed the PCR reads with MiXCR, giving one entry per CDR3 protein. The sample lists about 21,000 distinct CDR3 sequences, over 35% occurring once. On this clonotype: Its antigen is as yet unknown.

Sequencing used CD4+ T cells from blood, cultured in vitro, obtained before SARS-CoV-2 vaccination. The chain combines TRBV24-1 with TRBJ1-2, with D possibly matching TRBD1 (5 bases). This TCR derives from a human donor who received a COVID-19 vaccine. CDR3 bases: TGTGCCACCAGTCGGGGGACGGTCGAGGGCTACACCTTC. Its translation is CATSRGTVEGYTF.